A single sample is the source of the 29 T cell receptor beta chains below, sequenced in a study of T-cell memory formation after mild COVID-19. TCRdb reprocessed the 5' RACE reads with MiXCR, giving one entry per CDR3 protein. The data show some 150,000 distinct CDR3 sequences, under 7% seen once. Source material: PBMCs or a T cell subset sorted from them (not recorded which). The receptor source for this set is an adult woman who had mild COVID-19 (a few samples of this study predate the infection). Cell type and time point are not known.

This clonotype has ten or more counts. CDR3 sequence: CAIGKSTGELFF. The CDR3 DNA reads TGTGCCATAGGAAAATCCACCGGGGAGCTGTTTTTT. The chain couples TRBV10-3 to TRBJ2-2; no reliable D call. Trimming removed 9 bases at V and 4 bases at J, with 9 bases between. Per the germline V gene, CDR1 is ENHRY and CDR2 is SYGVKD. The CDR3 extends over 12 amino acids.

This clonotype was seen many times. In DNA, the CDR3 is TGCGCCAGCAGCTTGCGCGGGGCTCGGGATACGCAGTATTTT. Translating gives CASSLRGARDTQYF. V gene TRBV5-1 combines with J gene TRBJ2-3; a possible D gene is TRBD2 (6 bases). Trimming left V 1 base short and J 6 bases short, with 12 bases between. In germline, CDR1 is SGHRS, CDR2 YFSETQ. The CDR3 length is 14 residues.

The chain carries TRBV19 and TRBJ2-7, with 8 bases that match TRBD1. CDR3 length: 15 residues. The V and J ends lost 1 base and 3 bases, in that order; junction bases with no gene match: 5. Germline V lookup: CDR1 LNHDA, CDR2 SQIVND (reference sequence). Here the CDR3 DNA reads TGTGCCAGTAGTATAGGGCAGGGGGCCGTCTACGAGCAGTACTTC. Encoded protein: CASSIGQGAVYEQYF.

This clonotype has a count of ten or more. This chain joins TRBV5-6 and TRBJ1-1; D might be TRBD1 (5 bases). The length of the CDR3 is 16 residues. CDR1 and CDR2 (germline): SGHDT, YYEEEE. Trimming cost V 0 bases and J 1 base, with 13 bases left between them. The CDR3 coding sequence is TGTGCCAGCAGCTTGGCCCCCACAGGAGCGAACACTGAAGCTTTCTTT. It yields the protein CASSLAPTGANTEAFF.

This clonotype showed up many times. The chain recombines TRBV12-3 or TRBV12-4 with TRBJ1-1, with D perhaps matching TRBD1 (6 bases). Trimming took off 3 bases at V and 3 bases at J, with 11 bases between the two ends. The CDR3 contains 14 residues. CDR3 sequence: CASSFRGGDTEAFF. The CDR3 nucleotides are TGTGCCAGCAGTTTCAGGGGAGGGGACACTGAAGCTTTCTTT.

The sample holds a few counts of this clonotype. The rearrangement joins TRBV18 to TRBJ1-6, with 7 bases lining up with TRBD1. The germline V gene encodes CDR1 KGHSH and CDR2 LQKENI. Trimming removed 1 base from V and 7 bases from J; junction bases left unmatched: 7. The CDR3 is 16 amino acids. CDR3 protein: CASSPLDQGGNSPLHF. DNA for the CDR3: TGTGCCAGCTCACCACTAGACCAGGGGGGGAATTCACCCCTCCACTTT.

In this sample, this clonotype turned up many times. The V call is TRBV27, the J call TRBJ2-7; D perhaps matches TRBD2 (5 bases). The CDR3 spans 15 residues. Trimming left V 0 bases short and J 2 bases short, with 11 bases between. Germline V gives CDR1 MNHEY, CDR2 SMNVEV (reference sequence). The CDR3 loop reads CASSLSGGQTYEQYF. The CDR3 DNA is TGTGCCAGCAGTTTATCGGGCGGGCAAACCTACGAGCAGTACTTC.

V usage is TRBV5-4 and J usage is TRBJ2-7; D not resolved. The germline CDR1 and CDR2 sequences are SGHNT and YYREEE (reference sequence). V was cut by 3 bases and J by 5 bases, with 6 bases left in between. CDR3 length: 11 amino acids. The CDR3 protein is CASSSQDEQYF. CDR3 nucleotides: TGTGCCAGCAGCTCCCAAGACGAGCAGTACTTC.

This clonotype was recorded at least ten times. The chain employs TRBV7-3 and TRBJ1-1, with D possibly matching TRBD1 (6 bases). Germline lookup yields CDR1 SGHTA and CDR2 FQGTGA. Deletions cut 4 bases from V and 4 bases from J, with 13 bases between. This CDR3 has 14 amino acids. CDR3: CASSSSGGVTEAFF. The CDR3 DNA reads TGTGCCAGCAGCTCTAGCGGGGGCGTCACTGAAGCTTTCTTT.

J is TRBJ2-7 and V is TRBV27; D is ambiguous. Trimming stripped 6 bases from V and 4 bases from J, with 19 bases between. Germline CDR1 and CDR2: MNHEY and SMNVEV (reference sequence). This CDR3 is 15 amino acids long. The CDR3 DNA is TGTGCCAGCAGATCCCCACTTAGGGCTGGGTACGAGCAGTACTTC. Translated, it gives CASRSPLRAGYEQYF.

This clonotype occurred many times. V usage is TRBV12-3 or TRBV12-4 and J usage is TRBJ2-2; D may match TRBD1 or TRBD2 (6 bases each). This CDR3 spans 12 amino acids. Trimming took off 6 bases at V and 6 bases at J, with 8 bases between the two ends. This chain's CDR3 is CASRGGPGELFF. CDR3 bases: TGTGCCAGCAGGGGGGGCCCCGGGGAGCTGTTTTTT.

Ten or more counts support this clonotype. The CDR3 DNA follows: TGTGCCAGCAAGGAGCAGAGGATCACAGATACGCAGTATTTT. This codes for CASKEQRITDTQYF. The rearrangement joins TRBV6-2 or TRBV6-3 to TRBJ2-3; D call uncertain. There are 14 residues in the CDR3. V lost 7 bases and J lost 2, with 13 bases in between. Germline CDR1 reads MNHEY; CDR2 reads SVGEGT.

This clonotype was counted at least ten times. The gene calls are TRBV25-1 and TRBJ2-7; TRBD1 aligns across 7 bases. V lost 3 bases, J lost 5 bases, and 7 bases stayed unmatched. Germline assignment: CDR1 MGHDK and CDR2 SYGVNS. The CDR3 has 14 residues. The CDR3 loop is CASSEKVDRDEQYF. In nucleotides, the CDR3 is TGTGCCAGCAGTGAGAAGGTTGACAGGGACGAGCAGTACTTC.

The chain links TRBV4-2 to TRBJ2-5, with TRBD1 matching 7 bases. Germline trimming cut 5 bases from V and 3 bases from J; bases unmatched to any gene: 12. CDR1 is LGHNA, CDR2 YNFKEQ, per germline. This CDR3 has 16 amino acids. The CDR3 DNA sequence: TGTGCCAGCAGCGTCAAGCCCCAGGGGGTAGAAGAGACCCAGTACTTC. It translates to CASSVKPQGVEETQYF.

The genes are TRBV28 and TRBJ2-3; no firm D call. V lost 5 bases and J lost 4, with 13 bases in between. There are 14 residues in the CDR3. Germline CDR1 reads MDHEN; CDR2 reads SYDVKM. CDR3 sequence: CASSPNSPSDTQYF. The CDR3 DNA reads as TGTGCCAGCAGTCCCAACAGCCCATCAGATACGCAGTATTTT.

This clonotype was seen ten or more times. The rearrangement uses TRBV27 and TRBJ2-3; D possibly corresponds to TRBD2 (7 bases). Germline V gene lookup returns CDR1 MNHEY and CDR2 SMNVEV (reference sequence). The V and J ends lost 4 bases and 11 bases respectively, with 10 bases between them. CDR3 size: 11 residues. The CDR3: CASSWRGRQYF. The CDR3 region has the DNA TGTGCCAGCAGTTGGCGGGGGCGGCAGTATTTT.

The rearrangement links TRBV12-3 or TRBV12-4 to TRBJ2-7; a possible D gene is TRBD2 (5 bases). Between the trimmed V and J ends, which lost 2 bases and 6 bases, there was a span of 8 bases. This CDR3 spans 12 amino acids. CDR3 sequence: CASSLSSGEQYF. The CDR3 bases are TGTGCCAGCAGTTTATCCAGCGGCGAGCAGTACTTC.

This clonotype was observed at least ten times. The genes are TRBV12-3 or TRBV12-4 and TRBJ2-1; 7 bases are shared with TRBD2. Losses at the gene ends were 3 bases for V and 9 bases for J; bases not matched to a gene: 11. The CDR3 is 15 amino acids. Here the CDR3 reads CASSFGGGSPGEQFF. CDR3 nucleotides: TGTGCCAGCAGTTTTGGAGGCGGGAGCCCGGGTGAGCAGTTCTTC.

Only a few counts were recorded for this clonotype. The CDR3 loop reads CASSQGPDGHNEQFF. CDR3 bases: TGCGCCAGCAGCCAGGGCCCAGACGGACACAATGAGCAGTTCTTC. The chain combines TRBV4-3 with TRBJ2-1; D is unresolved. V was cut by 3 bases and J by 5 bases, with 14 bases left in between. The CDR3 is 15 amino acids. CDR1 LGHNA and CDR2 YSLEER come from the germline V gene.

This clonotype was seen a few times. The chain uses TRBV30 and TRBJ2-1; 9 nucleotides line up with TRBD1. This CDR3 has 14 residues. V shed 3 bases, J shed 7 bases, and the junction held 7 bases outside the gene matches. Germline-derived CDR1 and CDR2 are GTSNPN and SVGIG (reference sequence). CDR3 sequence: CAWRAGTGWNEQFF. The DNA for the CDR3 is TGTGCCTGGAGAGCCGGGACAGGGTGGAATGAGCAGTTCTTC.

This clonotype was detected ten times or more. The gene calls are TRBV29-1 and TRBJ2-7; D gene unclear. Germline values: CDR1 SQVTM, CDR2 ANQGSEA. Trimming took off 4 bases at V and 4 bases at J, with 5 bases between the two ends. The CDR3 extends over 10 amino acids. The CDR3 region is CSVGSYEQYF. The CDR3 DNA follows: TGCAGCGTTGGTTCGTACGAGCAGTACTTC.

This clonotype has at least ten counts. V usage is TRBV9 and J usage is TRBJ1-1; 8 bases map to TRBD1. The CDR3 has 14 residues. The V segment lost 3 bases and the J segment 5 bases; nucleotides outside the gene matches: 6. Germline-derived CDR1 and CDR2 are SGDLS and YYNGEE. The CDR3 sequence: CASSADRVRTEAFF. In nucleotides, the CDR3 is TGTGCCAGCAGCGCGGACAGGGTAAGGACTGAAGCTTTCTTT.

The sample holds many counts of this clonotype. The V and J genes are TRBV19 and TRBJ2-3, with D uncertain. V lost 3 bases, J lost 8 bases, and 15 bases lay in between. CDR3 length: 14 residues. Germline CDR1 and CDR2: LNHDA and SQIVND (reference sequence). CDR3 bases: TGTGCCAGTAGTATCCCGGGCCAGCGAGGTACGCAGTATTTT. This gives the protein CASSIPGQRGTQYF. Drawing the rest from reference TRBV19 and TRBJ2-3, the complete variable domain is DGGITQSPKYLFRKEGQNVTLSCEQNLNHDAMYWYRQDPGQGLRLIYYSQIVNDFQKGDIAEGYSVSREKKESFPLTVTSAQKNPTAFYLCASSIPGQRGTQYFGPGTRLTVL.

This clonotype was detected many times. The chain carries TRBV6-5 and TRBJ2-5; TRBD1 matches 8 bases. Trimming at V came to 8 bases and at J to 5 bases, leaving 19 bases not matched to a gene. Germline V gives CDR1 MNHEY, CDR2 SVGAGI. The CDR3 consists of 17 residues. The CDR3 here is CASQTDWTGLTYETQYF. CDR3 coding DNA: TGTGCCAGCCAGACGGATTGGACAGGGTTGACTTACGAGACCCAGTACTTC.

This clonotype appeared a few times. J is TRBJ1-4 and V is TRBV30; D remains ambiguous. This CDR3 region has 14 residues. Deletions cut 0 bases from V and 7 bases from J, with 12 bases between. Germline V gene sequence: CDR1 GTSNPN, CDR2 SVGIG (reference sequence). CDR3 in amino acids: CAWSVGRLSEKLFF. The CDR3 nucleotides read TGTGCCTGGAGTGTAGGACGCCTTAGTGAAAAACTGTTTTTT.

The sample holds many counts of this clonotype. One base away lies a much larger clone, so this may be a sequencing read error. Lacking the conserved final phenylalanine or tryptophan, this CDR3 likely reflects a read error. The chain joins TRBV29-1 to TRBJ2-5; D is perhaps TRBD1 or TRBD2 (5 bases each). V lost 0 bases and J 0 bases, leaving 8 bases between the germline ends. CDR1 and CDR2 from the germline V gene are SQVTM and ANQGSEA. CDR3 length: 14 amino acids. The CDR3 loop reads CSVEDWGYQETQYL. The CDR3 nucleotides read TGCAGCGTTGAAGATTGGGGGTACCAAGAGACCCAGTACTTG.

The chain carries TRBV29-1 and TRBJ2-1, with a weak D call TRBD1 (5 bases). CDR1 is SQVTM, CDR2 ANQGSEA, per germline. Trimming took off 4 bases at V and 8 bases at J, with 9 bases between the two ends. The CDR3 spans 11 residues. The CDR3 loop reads CSVVGVYEQFF. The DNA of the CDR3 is TGCAGCGTTGTAGGGGTTTATGAGCAGTTCTTC.

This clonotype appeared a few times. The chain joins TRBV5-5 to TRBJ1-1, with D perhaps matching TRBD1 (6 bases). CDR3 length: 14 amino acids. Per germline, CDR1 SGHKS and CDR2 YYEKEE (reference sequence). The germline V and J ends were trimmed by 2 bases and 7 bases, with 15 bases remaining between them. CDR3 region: CASSFNSQDSEAFF. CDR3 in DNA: TGTGCCAGCAGCTTCAATTCGCAGGACAGTGAAGCTTTCTTT.

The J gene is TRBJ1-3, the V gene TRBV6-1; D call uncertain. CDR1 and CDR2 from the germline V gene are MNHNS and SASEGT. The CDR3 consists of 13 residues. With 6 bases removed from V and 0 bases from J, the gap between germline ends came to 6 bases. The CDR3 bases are TGTGCCAGCAGGGTTCTCTCTGGAAACACCATATATTTT. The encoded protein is CASRVLSGNTIYF.